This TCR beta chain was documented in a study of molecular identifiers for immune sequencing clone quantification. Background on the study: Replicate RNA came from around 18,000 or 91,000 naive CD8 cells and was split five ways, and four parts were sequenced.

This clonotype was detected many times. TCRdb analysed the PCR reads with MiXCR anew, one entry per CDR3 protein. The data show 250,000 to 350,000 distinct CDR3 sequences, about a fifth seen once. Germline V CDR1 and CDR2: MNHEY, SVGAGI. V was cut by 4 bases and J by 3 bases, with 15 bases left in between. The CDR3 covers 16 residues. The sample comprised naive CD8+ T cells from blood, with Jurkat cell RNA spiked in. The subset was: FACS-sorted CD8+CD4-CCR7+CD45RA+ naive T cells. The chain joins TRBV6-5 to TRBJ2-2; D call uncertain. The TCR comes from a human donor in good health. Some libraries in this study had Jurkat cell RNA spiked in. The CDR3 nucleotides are TGTGCCAGCAGTTCCTCGGGTCTCTCGGACACCGGGGAGCTGTTTTTT. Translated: CASSSSGLSDTGELFF.